The clone carrying this T cell receptor (beta chain) showed up just once. The table came from immunoSEQ multiplex PCR; TCRdb's copy has only in-frame clones and leaves some out. Seen here are fewer than 600,000 clones, roughly 80% observed once, and the top ten hold about 12%. The sample belongs to a study of shared clonotypes between healthy human individuals. Trimming shortened V by 8 bases and J by 2 bases, and 0 bases separated the two germline ends. The CDR3 contains 9 residues. Germline V gene lookup returns CDR1 KGHSH and CDR2 LQKENI. The chain is built from TRBV18 and TRBJ2-5; D remains unclear. The receptor comes from a woman in her thirties or forties in good health. Some clones in this sample may be carry-over from other donors' samples. Sequenced: PBMCs. The DNA of the CDR3 is TGTGCCAGCCAAGAGACCCAGTACTTC. Amino acid sequence: CASQETQYF.